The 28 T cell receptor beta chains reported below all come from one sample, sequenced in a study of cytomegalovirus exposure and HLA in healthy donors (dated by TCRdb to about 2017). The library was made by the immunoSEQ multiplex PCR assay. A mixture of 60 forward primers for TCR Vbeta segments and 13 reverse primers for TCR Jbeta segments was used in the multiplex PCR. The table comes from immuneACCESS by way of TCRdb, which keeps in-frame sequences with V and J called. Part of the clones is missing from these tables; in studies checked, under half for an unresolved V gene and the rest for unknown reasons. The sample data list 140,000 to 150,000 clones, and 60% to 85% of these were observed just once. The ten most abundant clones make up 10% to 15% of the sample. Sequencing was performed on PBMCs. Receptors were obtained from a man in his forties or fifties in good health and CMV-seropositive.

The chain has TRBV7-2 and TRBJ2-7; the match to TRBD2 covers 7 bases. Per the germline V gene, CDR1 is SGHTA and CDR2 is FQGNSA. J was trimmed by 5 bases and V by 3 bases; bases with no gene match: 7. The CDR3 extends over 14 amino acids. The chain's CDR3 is CASSFIGRNHEQYF. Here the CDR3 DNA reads TGTGCCAGCAGCTTTATCGGGAGGAACCACGAGCAGTACTTC. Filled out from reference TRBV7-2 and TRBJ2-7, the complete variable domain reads GAGVSQSPSNKVTEKGKDVELRCDPISGHTALYWYRQSLGQGLEFLIYFQGNSAPDKSGLPSDRFSAERTGGSVSTLTIQRTQQEDSAVYLCASSFIGRNHEQYFGPGTRLTVT.

The CDR3 nucleotides read TGTGCTAGTGGTCGTAGCGGGAGGGCCGGGGATACGCAGTATTTT. Amino acids: CASGRSGRAGDTQYF. The chain uses TRBV12-5 and TRBJ2-3; 11 bases fit TRBD2. The germline V gene encodes CDR1 LGHNT and CDR2 FRNRAP. This CDR3 is built from 15 residues. J lost 6 bases, V lost 5 bases, and 7 bases had no gene match.

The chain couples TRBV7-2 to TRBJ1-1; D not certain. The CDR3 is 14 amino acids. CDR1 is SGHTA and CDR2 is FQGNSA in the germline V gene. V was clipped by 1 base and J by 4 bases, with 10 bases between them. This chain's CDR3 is CASSLGRKLTEAFF. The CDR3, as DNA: TGTGCCAGCAGCTTAGGGCGGAAACTCACTGAAGCTTTCTTT.

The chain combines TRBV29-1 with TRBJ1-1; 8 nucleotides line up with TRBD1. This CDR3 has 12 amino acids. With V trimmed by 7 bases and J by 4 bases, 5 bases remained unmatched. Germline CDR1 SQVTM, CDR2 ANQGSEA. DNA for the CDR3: TGCAGCGCTGGACAGGGACCCACTGAAGCTTTCTTT. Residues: CSAGQGPTEAFF.

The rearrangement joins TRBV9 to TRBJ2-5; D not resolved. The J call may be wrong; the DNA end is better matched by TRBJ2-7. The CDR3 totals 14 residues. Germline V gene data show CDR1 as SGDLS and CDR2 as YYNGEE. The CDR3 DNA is TGTGCCAGCAGCGCTATGGTACAGTCCTACGAGCAGTACTTC. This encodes CASSAMVQSYEQYF.

The CDR3 loop is CSVPGTSGSRADTQYF. As DNA, the CDR3 is TGCAGCGTACCCGGGACTAGCGGGAGTCGAGCAGATACGCAGTATTTT. The chain has TRBV29-1 and TRBJ2-3; 14 bases map to TRBD2. The CDR3 length is 16 residues. After removal of 6 bases from V and 4 bases from J, the junction contained 9 bases not matched to a gene. The germline V gene encodes CDR1 SQVTM and CDR2 ANQGSEA.

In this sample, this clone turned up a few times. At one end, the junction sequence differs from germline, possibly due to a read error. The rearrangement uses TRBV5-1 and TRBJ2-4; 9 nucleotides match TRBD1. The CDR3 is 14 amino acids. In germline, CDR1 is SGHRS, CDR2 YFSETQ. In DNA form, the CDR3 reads TGCGCCAGCAGCTCAGGACAGGGGAGGAACAGTCAGTACTTC. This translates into CASSSGQGRNSQYF. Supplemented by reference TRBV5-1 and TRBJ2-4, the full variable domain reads KAGVTQTPRYLIKTRGQQVTLSCSPISGHRSVSWYQQTPGQGLQFLFEYFSETQRNKGNFPGRFSGRQFSNSRSEMNVSTLELGDSALYLCASSSGQGRNSQYFGAGTRLSVL.

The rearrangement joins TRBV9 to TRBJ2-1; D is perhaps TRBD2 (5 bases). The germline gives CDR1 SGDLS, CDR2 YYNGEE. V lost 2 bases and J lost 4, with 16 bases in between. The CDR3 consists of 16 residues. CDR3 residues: CASSVDRGLAYNEQFF. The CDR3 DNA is TGTGCCAGCAGCGTGGATAGAGGACTCGCGTACAATGAGCAGTTCTTC. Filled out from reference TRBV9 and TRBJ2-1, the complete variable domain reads DSGVTQTPKHLITATGQRVTLRCSPRSGDLSVYWYQQSLDQGLQFLIQYYNGEERAKGNILERFSAQQFPDLHSELNLSSLELGDSALYFCASSVDRGLAYNEQFFGPGTRLTVL.

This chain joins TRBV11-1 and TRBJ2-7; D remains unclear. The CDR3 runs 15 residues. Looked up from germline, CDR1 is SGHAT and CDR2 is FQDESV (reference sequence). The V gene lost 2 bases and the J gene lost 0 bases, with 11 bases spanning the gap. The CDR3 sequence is CASSLSYGDSYEQYF. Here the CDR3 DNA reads TGTGCCAGCAGCTTATCGTACGGAGACTCCTACGAGCAGTACTTC. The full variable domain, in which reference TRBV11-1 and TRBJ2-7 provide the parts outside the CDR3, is EAEVAQSPRYKITEKSQAVAFWCDPISGHATLYWYRQILGQGPELLVQFQDESVVDDSQLPKDRFSAERLKGVDSTLKIQPAELGDSAMYLCASSLSYGDSYEQYFGPGTRLTVT.

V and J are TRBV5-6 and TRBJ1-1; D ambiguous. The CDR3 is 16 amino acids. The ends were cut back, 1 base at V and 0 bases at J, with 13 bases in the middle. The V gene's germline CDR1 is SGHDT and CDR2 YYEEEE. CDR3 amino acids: CASSLFNLRVNTEAFF. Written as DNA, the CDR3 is TGTGCCAGCAGCTTGTTTAATCTTCGGGTGAACACTGAAGCTTTCTTT.

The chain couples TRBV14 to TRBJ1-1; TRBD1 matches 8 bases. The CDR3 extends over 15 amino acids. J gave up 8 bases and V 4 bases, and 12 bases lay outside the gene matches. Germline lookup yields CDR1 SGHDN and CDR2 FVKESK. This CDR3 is CASSRQGRSSLEAFF. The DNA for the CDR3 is TGTGCCAGCAGCCGACAGGGGCGTTCCTCACTGGAAGCTTTCTTT. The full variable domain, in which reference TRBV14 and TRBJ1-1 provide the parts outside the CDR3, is EAGVTQFPSHSVIEKGQTVTLRCDPISGHDNLYWYRRVMGKEIKFLLHFVKESKQDESGMPNNRFLAERTGGTYSTLKVQPAELEDSGVYFCASSRQGRSSLEAFFGQGTRLTVV.

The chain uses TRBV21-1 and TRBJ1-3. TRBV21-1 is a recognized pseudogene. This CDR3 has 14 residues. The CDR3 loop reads CASSNVEAGNTIYF. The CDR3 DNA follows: TGTGCCAGCAGCAATGTCGAGGCAGGAAACACCATATATTTT.

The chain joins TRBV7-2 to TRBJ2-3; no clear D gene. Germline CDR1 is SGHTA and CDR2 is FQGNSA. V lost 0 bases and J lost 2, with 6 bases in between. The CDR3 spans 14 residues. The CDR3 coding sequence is TGTGCCAGCAGCTTAGCAGCGCACACAGATACGCAGTATTTT. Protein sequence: CASSLAAHTDTQYF. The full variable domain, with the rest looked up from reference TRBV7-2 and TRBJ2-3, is GAGVSQSPSNKVTEKGKDVELRCDPISGHTALYWYRQSLGQGLEFLIYFQGNSAPDKSGLPSDRFSAERTGGSVSTLTIQRTQQEDSAVYLCASSLAAHTDTQYFGPGTRLTVL.

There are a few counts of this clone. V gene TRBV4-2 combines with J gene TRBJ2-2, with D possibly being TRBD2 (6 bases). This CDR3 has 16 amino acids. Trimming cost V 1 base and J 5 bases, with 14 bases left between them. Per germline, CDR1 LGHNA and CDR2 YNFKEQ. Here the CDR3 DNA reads TGTGCCAGCAGCCAAGCGTCGAAAGGAGGGACCGGGGAGCTGTTTTTT. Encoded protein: CASSQASKGGTGELFF.

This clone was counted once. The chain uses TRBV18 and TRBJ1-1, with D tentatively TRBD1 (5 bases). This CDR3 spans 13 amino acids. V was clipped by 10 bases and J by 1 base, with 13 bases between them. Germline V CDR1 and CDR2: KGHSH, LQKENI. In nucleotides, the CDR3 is TGTGCCACGAAGGCAGGGCCGAACACTGAAGCTTTCTTT. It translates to CATKAGPNTEAFF.

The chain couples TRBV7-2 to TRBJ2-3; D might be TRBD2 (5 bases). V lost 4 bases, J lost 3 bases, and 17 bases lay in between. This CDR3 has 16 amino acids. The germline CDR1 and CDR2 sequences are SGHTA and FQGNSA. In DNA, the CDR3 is TGTGCCAGCAGCTCCCCGACGGAGGCTCCGACAGATACGCAGTATTTT. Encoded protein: CASSSPTEAPTDTQYF.

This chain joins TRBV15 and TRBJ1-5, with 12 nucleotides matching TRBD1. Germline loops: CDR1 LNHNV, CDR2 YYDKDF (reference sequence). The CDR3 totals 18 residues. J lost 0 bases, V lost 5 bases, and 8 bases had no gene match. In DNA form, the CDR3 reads TGTGCCACCAGCGTTCCTCCGGGACAGGGGGCTAGCAATCAGCCCCAGCATTTT. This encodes CATSVPPGQGASNQPQHF.

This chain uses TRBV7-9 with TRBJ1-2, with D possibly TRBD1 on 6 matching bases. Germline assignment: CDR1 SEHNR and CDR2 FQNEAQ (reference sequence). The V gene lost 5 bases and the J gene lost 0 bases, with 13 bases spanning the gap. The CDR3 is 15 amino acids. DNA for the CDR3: TGTGCCAGCAGCCTGGACAGCAGCACTAACTATGGCTACACCTTC. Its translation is CASSLDSSTNYGYTF.

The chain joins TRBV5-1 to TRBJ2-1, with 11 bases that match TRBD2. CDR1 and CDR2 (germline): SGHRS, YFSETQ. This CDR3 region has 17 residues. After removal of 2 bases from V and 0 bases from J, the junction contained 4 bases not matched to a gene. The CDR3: CASSFLAGGTSYNEQFF. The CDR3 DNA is TGCGCCAGCAGCTTTCTAGCGGGAGGTACCTCCTACAATGAGCAGTTCTTC.

The chain's CDR3 is CASTTGQGIGGRRKLFF. CDR3 sequence (DNA): TGCGCCAGCACCACGGGACAGGGCATAGGAGGCAGAAGAAAACTGTTTTTT. The chain employs TRBV5-1 and TRBJ1-4, with 9 bases lining up with TRBD1. The ends lost 6 bases at V and 10 bases at J; junction bases unmatched: 19. The CDR3 consists of 17 residues. Germline CDR1 reads SGHRS; CDR2 reads YFSETQ. The entire variable domain, with the rest obtained from reference TRBV5-1 and TRBJ1-4, is as follows: KAGVTQTPRYLIKTRGQQVTLSCSPISGHRSVSWYQQTPGQGLQFLFEYFSETQRNKGNFPGRFSGRQFSNSRSEMNVSTLELGDSALYLCASTTGQGIGGRRKLFFGSGTQLSVL.

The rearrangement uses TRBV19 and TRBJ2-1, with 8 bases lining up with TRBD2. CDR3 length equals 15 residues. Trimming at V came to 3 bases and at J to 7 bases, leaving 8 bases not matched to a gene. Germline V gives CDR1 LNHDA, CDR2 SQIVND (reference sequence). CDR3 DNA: TGTGCCAGTAGTATGACCAGCGGGAGCATAAATGAGCAGTTCTTC. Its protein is CASSMTSGSINEQFF. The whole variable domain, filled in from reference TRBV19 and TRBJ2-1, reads DGGITQSPKYLFRKEGQNVTLSCEQNLNHDAMYWYRQDPGQGLRLIYYSQIVNDFQKGDIAEGYSVSREKKESFPLTVTSAQKNPTAFYLCASSMTSGSINEQFFGPGTRLTVL.

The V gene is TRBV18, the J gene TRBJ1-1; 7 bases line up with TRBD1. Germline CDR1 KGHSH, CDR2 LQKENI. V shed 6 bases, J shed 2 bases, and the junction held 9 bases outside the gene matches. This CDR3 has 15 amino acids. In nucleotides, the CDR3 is TGTGCCAGCTCGCCTGACAGGGACACTAACACTGAAGCTTTCTTT. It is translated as CASSPDRDTNTEAFF.

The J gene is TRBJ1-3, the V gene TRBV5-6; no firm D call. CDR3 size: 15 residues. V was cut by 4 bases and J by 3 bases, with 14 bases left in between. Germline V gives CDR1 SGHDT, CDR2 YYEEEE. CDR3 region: CASSPLTTVGNTIYF. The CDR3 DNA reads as TGTGCCAGCAGCCCCCTTACCACAGTTGGAAACACCATATATTTT.

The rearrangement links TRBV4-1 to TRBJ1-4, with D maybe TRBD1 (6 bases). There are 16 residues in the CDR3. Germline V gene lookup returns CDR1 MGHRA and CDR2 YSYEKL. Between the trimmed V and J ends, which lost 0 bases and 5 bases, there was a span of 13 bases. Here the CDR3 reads CASSQDKHRVNEKLFF. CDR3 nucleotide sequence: TGCGCCAGCAGCCAAGATAAGCACAGGGTCAATGAAAAACTGTTTTTT.

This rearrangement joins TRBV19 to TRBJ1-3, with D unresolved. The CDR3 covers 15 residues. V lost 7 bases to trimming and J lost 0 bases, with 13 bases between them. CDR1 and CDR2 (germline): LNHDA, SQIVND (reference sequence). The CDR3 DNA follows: TGTGCCAGTAAGCCAGGTTCGAGCTCTGGAAACACCATATATTTT. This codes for CASKPGSSSGNTIYF.

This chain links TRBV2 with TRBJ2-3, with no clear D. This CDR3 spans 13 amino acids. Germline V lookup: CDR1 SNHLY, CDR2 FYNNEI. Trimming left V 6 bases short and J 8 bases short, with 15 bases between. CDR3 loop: CASSPGPNVTQYF. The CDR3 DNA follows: TGTGCCAGCAGCCCCGGTCCTAACGTTACGCAGTATTTT.

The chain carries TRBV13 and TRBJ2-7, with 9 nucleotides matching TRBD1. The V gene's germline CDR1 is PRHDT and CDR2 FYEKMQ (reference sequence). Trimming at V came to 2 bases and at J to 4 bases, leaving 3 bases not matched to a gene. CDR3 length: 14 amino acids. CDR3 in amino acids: CASSLKGQGYEQYF. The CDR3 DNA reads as TGTGCCAGCAGCTTAAAAGGACAGGGGTACGAGCAGTACTTC.

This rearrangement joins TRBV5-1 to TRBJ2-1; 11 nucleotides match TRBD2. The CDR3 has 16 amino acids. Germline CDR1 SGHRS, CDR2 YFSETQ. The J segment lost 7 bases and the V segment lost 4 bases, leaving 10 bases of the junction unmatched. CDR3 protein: CASSGLTSGSSNEQFF. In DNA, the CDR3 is TGCGCCAGCAGCGGCCTAACTAGCGGGAGTTCTAATGAGCAGTTCTTC.